These T cell receptor beta chains were read from a single sample in a study of blood T cells in healthy people across ages. TCRdb reanalysed the 5' RACE reads using MiXCR and keeps one entry per CDR3 protein. The repertoire holds about 570,000 distinct CDR3 sequences, with approximately 30% as singletons. The sequenced sample was blood. The receptor set was obtained from a woman aged 70-85 years in good health. Both conserved end residues are part of each CDR3. A D gene is named only where the DNA matches it firmly. Size is stated for part of the rows, as once, few or many counts, or as a class when the clone is expanded.

d_call	clone_size	j_call	v_call	cdr3_aa	cdr3_nt
-	few	TRBJ2-7	TRBV29-1	CSVEDYRTAQLLTYEQYF	TGCAGCGTCGAAGATTATAGGACGGCCCAGCTACTTACCTACGAGCAGTACTTC
-	many	TRBJ1-2	TRBV4-2	CASSQVSDAADRGYTF	TGTGCCAGCAGCCAAGTTTCGGACGCGGCCGACCGTGGCTACACCTTC
TRBD1	-	TRBJ1-3	TRBV4-3	CASSQRDSSGNTIYF	TGCGCCAGCAGCCAACGGGACAGCTCTGGAAACACCATATATTTT
-	many	TRBJ2-3	TRBV7-2	CASSLAQGTDTQYF	TGTGCCAGCAGCTTAGCGCAGGGCACAGATACGCAGTATTTT
TRBD1	few	TRBJ2-2	TRBV9	CASSDPGTGTGELFF	TGTGCCAGCAGCGACCCCGGGACAGGAACCGGGGAGCTGTTTTTT
-	-	TRBJ2-7	TRBV27	CASSITESYEQYF	TGTGCCAGCAGCATTACAGAGTCCTACGAGCAGTACTTC
TRBD2	-	TRBJ2-1	TRBV12-3/TRBV12-4	CASSLLRGGVDLHEQFF	TGTGCCAGCAGTTTACTGCGGGGGGGCGTCGATCTGCATGAGCAGTTCTTC
TRBD1	many	TRBJ2-7	TRBV5-1	CASSLLGTGTYEQYF	TGCGCCAGCAGCCTGTTAGGGACAGGGACCTACGAGCAGTACTTC
-	-	TRBJ1-1	TRBV2	CASSEPWQGTEAFF	TGTGCCAGCAGTGAACCGTGGCAAGGCACTGAAGCTTTCTTT
-	-	TRBJ1-2	TRBV29-1	CSVLGRGGYTF	TGCAGCGTTTTGGGGAGAGGGGGCTACACCTTC
-	-	TRBJ1-1	TRBV9	CASSVTWTPMGTEAFF	TGTGCCAGCAGCGTGACCTGGACACCCATGGGCACCGAAGCTTTCTTT
-	-	TRBJ2-4	TRBV11-2	CASSLGPKNIQYF	TGTGCCAGCAGCCTGGGCCCGAAAAACATTCAGTACTTC
-	-	TRBJ1-4	TRBV4-2	CASSQLTGSEKLFF	TGTGCCAGCAGCCAGCTAACAGGGAGCGAAAAACTGTTTTTT